Listed below are T cell receptor beta chains from one sample, sequenced in a study of cytomegalovirus exposure and HLA in healthy donors. Assay used: immunoSEQ multiplex PCR; TCRdb lists only in-frame clones, some missing. The sample records 100,000 to 150,000 clones, about 68% being singletons. Sequencing was done on a sample of PBMCs. These receptors originate from a man aged 40-49 years in good health and CMV-seropositive. The CDR3 runs from the conserved cysteine through the conserved F or W. A D gene is named only where the DNA matches it firmly. Clone size is not always given. Where it is, it says once, few, many or a class for expanded clones.

v_call	clone_size	d_call	j_call	cdr3_nt	cdr3_aa
TRBV27	.	TRBD1	TRBJ2-7	TGTGCCAGCAGTCACCGGGACAGACCCTACGAGCAGTACTTC	CASSHRDRPYEQYF
TRBV28	.	TRBD1	TRBJ1-2	TGTGCCAGCAGTACTCAGGGGGCGGGCAACTATGGCTACACCTTC	CASSTQGAGNYGYTF
TRBV6-5	few	TRBD2	TRBJ2-1	TGTGCCAGCAGTTCGGCGGGAGGGCCGTTGCATGAGCAGTTCTTC	CASSSAGGPLHEQFF
TRBV5-1	.	TRBD1	TRBJ1-4	TGCGCCAGCAGCTCTACAGGGGCCCCTAATGAAAAACTGTTTTTT	CASSSTGAPNEKLFF
TRBV11-1	.	TRBD2	TRBJ2-1	TGTGCCAGCAGCTGGCGGACTAGCGGGAACAATGAGCAGTTCTTC	CASSWRTSGNNEQFF
TRBV11-2	few	.	TRBJ1-4	TGTGCCAGCAGCCCTACCCGGACAGTAACTAATGAAAAACTGTTTTTT	CASSPTRTVTNEKLFF
TRBV5-5	.	TRBD1	TRBJ1-5	TGTGCCAGCAGCTGGCAGGGGGGCGAAGGTCAGCCCCAGCATTTT	CASSWQGGEGQPQHF
TRBV5-1	.	.	TRBJ2-2	TGCGCCAGCAGCGTCAGGCGAGAGTTCGCGAACACCGGGGAGCTGTTTTTT	CASSVRREFANTGELFF
TRBV27	.	TRBD1	TRBJ2-7	TGTGCCAGCAGTTTACAGGGGGCTGGATACGAGCAGTACTTC	CASSLQGAGYEQYF
TRBV19	.	TRBD1	TRBJ1-2	TGTGCCAGCCTTCGACAGGGAAGCTATGGCTACACCTTC	CASLRQGSYGYTF
TRBV15	few	.	TRBJ2-7	TGTGCCACCAGCAGAGGGAGGGGGGGCTACGAGCAGTACTTC	CATSRGRGGYEQYF
TRBV5-1	.	.	TRBJ1-1	TGCGCCAGCAGCCCCCTCGCCGGGGGGGACACTGAAGCTTTCTTT	CASSPLAGGDTEAFF
TRBV19	.	.	TRBJ1-2	TGTGCCAGCACAGTATCTAACTATGGCTACACCTTC	CASTVSNYGYTF
TRBV5-1	.	TRBD2	TRBJ2-3	TGCGCCAGCAGCTTGGCTAGCGGGCAGGAAGATACGCAGTATTTT	CASSLASGQEDTQYF
TRBV29-1	few	.	TRBJ2-3	TGCAGCGTTGAAGAAGGGGGTATAGATACGCAGTATTTT	CSVEEGGIDTQYF